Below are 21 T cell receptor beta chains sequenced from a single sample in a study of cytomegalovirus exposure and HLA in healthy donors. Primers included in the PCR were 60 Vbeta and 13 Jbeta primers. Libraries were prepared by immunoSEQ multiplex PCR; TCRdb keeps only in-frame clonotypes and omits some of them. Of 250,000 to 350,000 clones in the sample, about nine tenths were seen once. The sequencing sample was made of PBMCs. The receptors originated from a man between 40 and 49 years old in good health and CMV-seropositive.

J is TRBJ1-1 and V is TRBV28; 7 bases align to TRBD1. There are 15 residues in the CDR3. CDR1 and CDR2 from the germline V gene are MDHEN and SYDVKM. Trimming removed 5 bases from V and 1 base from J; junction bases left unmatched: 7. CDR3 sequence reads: CASSLTGVANTEAFF. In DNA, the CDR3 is TGTGCCAGCAGTCTTACAGGGGTGGCGAACACTGAAGCTTTCTTT.

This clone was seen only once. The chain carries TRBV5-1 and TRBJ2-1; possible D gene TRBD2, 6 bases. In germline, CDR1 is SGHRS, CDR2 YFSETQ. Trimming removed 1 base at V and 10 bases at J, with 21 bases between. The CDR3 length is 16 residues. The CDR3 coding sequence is TGCGCCAGCAGCTTGAGAGGGAGCGGGCCCTTTGAGGAGCAGTTCTTC. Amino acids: CASSLRGSGPFEEQFF.

The CDR3 sequence is CASRTGYNEQYF. CDR3 sequence (DNA): TGTGCCAGCCGGACAGGGTATAACGAGCAGTACTTC. The V and J genes are TRBV19 and TRBJ2-7; 8 nucleotides match TRBD1. Germline lookup yields CDR1 LNHDA and CDR2 SQIVND (reference sequence). The J segment lost 5 bases and the V segment lost 9 bases, leaving 6 bases of the junction unmatched. This CDR3 has 12 residues.

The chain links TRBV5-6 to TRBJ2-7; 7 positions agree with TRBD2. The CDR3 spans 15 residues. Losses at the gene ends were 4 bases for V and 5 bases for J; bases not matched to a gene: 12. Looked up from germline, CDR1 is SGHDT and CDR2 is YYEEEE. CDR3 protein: CASSAPREGGHEQYF. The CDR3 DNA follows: TGTGCCAGCAGCGCCCCAAGGGAGGGTGGCCACGAGCAGTACTTC.

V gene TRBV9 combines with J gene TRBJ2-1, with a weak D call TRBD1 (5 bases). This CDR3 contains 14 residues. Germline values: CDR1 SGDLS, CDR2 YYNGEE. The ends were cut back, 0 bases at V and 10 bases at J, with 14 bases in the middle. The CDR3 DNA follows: TGTGCCAGCAGCGTAGCCCAGGGCCTCCAGGAGCAGTTCTTC. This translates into CASSVAQGLQEQFF.

The CDR3 DNA sequence: TGTGCCTGGAGTCCGGGACAGCTAAACACTGAAGCTTTCTTT. Translation gives CAWSPGQLNTEAFF. The chain recombines TRBV30 with TRBJ1-1; 7 bases map to TRBD1. CDR3 length: 14 residues. The germline V gene has CDR1 GTSNPN and CDR2 SVGIG (reference sequence). The ends lost 2 bases at V and 2 bases at J; junction bases unmatched: 5.

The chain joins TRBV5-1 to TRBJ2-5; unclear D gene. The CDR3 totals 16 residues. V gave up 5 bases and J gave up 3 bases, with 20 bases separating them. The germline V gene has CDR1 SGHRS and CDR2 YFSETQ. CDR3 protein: CASSYWVRHGKETQYF. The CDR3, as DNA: TGCGCCAGCAGTTATTGGGTTAGACACGGAAAAGAGACCCAGTACTTC. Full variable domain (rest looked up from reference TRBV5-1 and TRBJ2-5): KAGVTQTPRYLIKTRGQQVTLSCSPISGHRSVSWYQQTPGQGLQFLFEYFSETQRNKGNFPGRFSGRQFSNSRSEMNVSTLELGDSALYLCASSYWVRHGKETQYFGPGTRLLVL.

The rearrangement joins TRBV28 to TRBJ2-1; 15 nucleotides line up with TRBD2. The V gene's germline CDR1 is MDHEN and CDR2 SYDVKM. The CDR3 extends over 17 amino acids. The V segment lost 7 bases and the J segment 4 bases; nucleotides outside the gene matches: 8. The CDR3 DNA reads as TGTGCCAGCACCGGGACTAGCGGGAGGAGAGGGTACAATGAGCAGTTCTTC. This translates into CASTGTSGRRGYNEQFF.

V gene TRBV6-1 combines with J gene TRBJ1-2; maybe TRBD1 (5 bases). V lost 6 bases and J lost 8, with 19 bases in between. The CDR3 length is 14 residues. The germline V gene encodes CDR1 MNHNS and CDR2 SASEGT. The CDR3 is CASSQVGEGGGYTF. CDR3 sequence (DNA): TGTGCCAGCAGCCAAGTGGGGGAGGGAGGGGGCTACACCTTC.

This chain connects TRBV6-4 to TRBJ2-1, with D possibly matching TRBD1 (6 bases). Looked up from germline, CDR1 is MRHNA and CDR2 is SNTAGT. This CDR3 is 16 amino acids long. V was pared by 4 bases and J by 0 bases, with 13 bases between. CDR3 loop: CASSARQASSYNEQFF. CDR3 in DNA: TGTGCCAGCAGTGCTCGACAGGCTAGCTCCTACAATGAGCAGTTCTTC.

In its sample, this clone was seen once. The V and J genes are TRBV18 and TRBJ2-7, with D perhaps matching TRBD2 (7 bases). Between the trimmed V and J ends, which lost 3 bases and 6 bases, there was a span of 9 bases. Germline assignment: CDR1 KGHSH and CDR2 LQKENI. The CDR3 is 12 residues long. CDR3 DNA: TGTGCCAGCTCACCGGGGGGGCTCGAGCAGTACTTC. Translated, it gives CASSPGGLEQYF.

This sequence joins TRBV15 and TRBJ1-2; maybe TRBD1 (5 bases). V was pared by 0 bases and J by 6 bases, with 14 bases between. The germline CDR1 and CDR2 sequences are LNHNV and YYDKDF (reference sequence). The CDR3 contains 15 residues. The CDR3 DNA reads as TGTGCCACCAGCAGAGATGGGACTCCAAGGGATGGCTACACCTTC. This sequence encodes CATSRDGTPRDGYTF. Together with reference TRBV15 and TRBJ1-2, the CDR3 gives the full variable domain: DAMVIQNPRYQVTQFGKPVTLSCSQTLNHNVMYWYQQKSSQAPKLLFHYYDKDFNNEADTPDNFQSRRPNTSFCFLDIRSPGLGDTAMYLCATSRDGTPRDGYTFGSGTRLTVV.

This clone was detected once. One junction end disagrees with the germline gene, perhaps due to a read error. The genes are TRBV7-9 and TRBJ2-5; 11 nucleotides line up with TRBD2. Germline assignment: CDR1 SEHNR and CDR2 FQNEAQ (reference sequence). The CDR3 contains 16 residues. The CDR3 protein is CSSSLVALAGEETQYF. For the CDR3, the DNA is TGTTCCAGCAGCTTAGTTGCACTAGCGGGAGAAGAGACCCAGTACTTC.

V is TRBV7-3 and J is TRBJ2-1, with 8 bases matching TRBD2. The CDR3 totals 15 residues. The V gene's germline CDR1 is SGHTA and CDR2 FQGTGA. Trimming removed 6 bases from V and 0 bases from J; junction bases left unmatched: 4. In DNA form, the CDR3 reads TGTGCCAGCAGTTACAGCGGGAGCTCCTACAATGAGCAGTTCTTC. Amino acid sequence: CASSYSGSSYNEQFF.

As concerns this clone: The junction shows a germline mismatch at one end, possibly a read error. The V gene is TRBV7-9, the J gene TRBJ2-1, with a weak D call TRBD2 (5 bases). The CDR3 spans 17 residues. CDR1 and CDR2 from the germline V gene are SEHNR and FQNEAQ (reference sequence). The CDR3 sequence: CSSSFDYTDYSYNEQFF. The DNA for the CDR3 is TGTTCCAGCAGCTTCGATTATACTGACTACTCCTACAATGAGCAGTTCTTC.

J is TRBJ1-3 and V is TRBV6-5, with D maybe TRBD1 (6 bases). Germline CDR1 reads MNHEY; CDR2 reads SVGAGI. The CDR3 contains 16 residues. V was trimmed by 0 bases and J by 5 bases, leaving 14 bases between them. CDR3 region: CASSYSGGAGRNTIYF. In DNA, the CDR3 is TGTGCCAGCAGTTACTCGGGGGGGGCTGGAAGAAACACCATATATTTT.

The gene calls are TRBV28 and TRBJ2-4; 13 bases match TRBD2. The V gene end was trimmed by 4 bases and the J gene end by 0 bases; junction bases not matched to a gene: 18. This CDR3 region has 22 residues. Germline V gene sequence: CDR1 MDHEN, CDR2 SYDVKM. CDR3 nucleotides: TGTGCCAGCAGTTCCACGGGACTAGCGGGATTTGAGCTTCCCGCAGCCAAAAACATTCAGTACTTC. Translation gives CASSSTGLAGFELPAAKNIQYF.

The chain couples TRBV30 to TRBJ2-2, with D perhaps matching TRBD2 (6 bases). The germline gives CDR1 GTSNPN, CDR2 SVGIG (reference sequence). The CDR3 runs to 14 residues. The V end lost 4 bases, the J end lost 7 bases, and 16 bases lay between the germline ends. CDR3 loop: CAWTVTRGGGELFF. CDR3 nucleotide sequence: TGTGCCTGGACGGTAACCCGGGGAGGCGGGGAGCTGTTTTTT.

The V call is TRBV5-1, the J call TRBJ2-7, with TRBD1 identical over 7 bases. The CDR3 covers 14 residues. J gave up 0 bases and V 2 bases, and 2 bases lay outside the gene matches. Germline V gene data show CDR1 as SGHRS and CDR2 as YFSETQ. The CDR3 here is CASSFDRASYEQYF. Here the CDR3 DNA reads TGCGCCAGCAGCTTTGACAGGGCCTCCTACGAGCAGTACTTC.

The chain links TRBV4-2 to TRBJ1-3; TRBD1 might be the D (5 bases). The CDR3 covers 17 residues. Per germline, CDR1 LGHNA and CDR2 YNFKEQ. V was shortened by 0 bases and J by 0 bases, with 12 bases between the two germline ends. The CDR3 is CASSQELLTGSGNTIYF. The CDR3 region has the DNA TGTGCCAGCAGCCAAGAGCTACTTACAGGCTCTGGAAACACCATATATTTT.

Written as DNA, the CDR3 is TGTGCCAGTTGGACAGGGGGTCGGCCTGGCTACACCTTC. Amino acids: CASWTGGRPGYTF. This sequence joins TRBV27 and TRBJ1-2; 10 bases are shared with TRBD1. In germline, CDR1 is MNHEY, CDR2 SMNVEV (reference sequence). V lost 9 bases to trimming and J lost 7 bases; unmatched junction nucleotides: 8. The length of the CDR3 is 13 residues.